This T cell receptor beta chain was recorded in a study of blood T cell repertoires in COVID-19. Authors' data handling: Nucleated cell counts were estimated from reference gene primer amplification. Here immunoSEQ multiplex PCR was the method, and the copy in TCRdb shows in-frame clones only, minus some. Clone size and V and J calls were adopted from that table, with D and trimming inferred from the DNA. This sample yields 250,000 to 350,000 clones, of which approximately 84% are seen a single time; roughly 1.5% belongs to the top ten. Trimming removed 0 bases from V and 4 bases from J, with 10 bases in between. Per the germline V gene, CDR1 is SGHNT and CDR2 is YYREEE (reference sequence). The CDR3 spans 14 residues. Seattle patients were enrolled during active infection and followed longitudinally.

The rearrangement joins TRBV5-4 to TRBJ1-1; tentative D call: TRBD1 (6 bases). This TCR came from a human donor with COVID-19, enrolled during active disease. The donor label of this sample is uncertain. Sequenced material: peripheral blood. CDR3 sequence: CASSLDATGTEAFF. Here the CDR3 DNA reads TGTGCCAGCAGCTTGGACGCGACAGGCACTGAAGCTTTCTTT.